This TCR beta chain is drawn from a study of blood T cell repertoires in COVID-19 (dated by TCRdb to about 2020). Background for the entire study: Collaborator samples came from the United States, Italy and Spain and covered acute and convalescent phases of COVID-19. The material from the prospective study consisted of cDNA or gDNA derived from T cells, B-cell-depleted T cells, or PBMCs. Subjects who had been exposed to COVID-19, were actively infected with it, or had recovered from it provided the deeply sampled blood TCRbeta repertoires that made up the dataset. The repertoires were released in a freely available public database meant as a resource for research on the immune response to SARS-CoV-2. Samples were obtained from the ongoing ImmuneRACE study (first 160 participants) and from approximately 1,200 subjects provided by 6 global collaborators. A de-identified subject ID, COVID-19 status, age in years and sex were almost always included in the sample metadata. Where available, HLA class I and class II types were taken from metadata supplied by the sample provider and were not determined by assay-based typing.

TCRbeta CDR3 regions were amplified from genomic DNA using the immunoSEQ Assay, a bias-controlled multiplex PCR. Per the original workflow: The number of nucleated cells in each sample was estimated from the amplification of reference gene primers within the assay. To quantify the absolute abundance of each unique TCRbeta CDR3 rearrangement, sequence reads were collapsed and filtered. For each sample, productive Simpson clonality was calculated as the square root of Simpson's diversity index across productive rearrangements. The clones in this table, taken by TCRdb from immuneACCESS, are in-frame only. Not every clone is retained; where verified, under half of the shortfall comes from an unresolved V gene, and the cause of the rest is unknown. D and trimming were read from the DNA, whereas the V and J calls and clone size are those reported in that table. The sample includes 250,000 to 300,000 clones, with over 75% observed a single time. Approximately 12% of the sample comes from the top ten.

The collaborating institutions used their own protocols to collect whole blood in K2EDTA tubes. For TCRbeta analysis, collaborator samples were shipped as frozen whole blood, as isolated PBMCs, or as DNA extracted from either sample type. In the germline V gene, CDR1 corresponds to KGHSH and CDR2 to LQKENI. Germline trimming: 3 bases from V, 2 bases from J; junction bases outside gene matches: 2. The CDR3 runs 15 amino acids, cysteine and phenylalanine included. Only the CDR3 DNA stays, 45 bases, in frame from base 1. Points the paper makes about the study in general: How much clinical and demographic metadata was included differed by source and by participant, and the metadata was provided uncurated.

As regards this clone: Its antigen specificity is not known. Base-call qualities are not available, and no considerably larger clone is one nucleotide away.

Rearrangement joined TRBV18 to TRBJ1-5; TRBD1 fits 9 bases in the junction. The receptor was isolated from a woman aged 55-70 years with acute or convalescent COVID-19. Sequencing used peripheral blood. The CDR3 in this case is CASSPRTGGNQPQHF. The nucleotide sequence reads as follows: TGTGCCAGCTCACCCCGGACAGGGGGCAATCAGCCCCAGCATTTT.